Here is one TCR beta chain with its context. Its antigen specificity is not known. No per-base quality is available; no much larger clone lies one base away. This record comes from a study of blood T cell repertoires in COVID-19 (dated by TCRdb to between 2020 and 2021). Background on the whole study: The collaborator samples originated in the United States, Italy and Spain and spanned the acute and convalescent phases of COVID-19. The prospective study material was composed of cDNA or gDNA derived from T cells, B-cell-depleted T cells, or PBMCs. The dataset comprised deeply sampled blood TCRbeta repertoires from subjects exposed to, actively infected with, or recovered from COVID-19. The repertoires were released in a freely available public database intended as a resource for research on the immune response to SARS-CoV-2. The samples were drawn from two sources: the first 160 participants of the ongoing ImmuneRACE study, and 950 to 1,500 subjects contributed by 6 global collaborators. The sample metadata nearly always contained a de-identified subject ID, COVID-19 status, age in years and sex. Where available, HLA class I and class II types were obtained from metadata supplied by the sample provider rather than from assay-based typing.

The immunoSEQ Assay, a bias-controlled multiplex PCR, was used to amplify TCRbeta CDR3 regions from genomic DNA. As for the original processing: The number of nucleated cells in each sample was estimated by amplification of reference gene primers within the assay. Sequence reads were collapsed and filtered to measure the absolute abundance of every unique TCRbeta CDR3 rearrangement. For each sample, productive Simpson clonality was calculated by taking the square root of Simpson's diversity index across productive rearrangements. Sourced from immuneACCESS, this table was stored by TCRdb with only in-frame sequences that have V and J called. A share of the clones is absent; for the studies checked, an unresolved V gene accounts for under half, and the remainder has no known explanation. For V, J and clone size, that table is used; D and trimming come from the DNA. This sample comprises 55,000 to 75,000 clones, about 83% of them detected only once. The ten largest clones take up roughly 20% of the sample.

The research as a whole found: How much clinical and demographic metadata was included differed by source and by participant, and the metadata was provided uncurated.

Collaborating institutions collected whole blood in K2EDTA tubes following their own protocols. For TCRbeta analysis, collaborator samples were shipped as frozen whole blood, as isolated PBMCs, or as DNA extracted from either sample type. The CDR1 and CDR2 encoded by the germline V gene are SGHAT and FQNNGV. Counted from cysteine to phenylalanine, this CDR3 has 12 amino acids. The DNA shown is the 36-base CDR3, in frame from base 1. V was cut back by 5 bases and J by 12 bases, leaving a gap of 14 bases between them. Specimen: peripheral blood. The TCR comes from a human donor in a cohort sampled during active COVID-19. The sequence joins TRBV11-2 to TRBJ2-1; the best D guess is TRBD2, with 5 bases matching. Here is the DNA: TGTGCCAGCAGCCCAGGACTTCCAGGGCAGTTCTTC. Protein translation: CASSPGLPGQFF.